This T cell receptor (beta chain) stems from a study of blood T cells in healthy people across ages. Study results and limitations: In long-lived donors, naive CD4+ cell counts and diversity exceeded those of aged donors.

Primers used in a second PCR of roughly 7 to 12 cycles were a sample-barcoded 5' primer and a J-beta primer mix. TCRdb passed the 5' RACE reads through MiXCR, listing each CDR3 protein once. The profile shows some 890,000 distinct CDR3 sequences, about 27% of them singletons. Note on this clonotype: Its antigen is as yet unknown.

This CDR3 spans 16 amino acids. V was clipped by 5 bases and J by 2 bases, with 18 bases between them. CDR1 is SGHVS and CDR2 is FNYEAQ in the germline V gene. This sample also appeared in a second study, on T cells of mothers and their children. That source reports: Over 9.5 million reads per mother and roughly 3 million per child were obtained. Compared with unrelated pairs, related mother-child pairs had slightly higher, non-significant overlap.

Sequenced sample: blood. J is TRBJ1-2 and V is TRBV7-6; a possible D gene is TRBD1 (6 bases). The receptor comes from a woman in her forties in good health. CDR3 sequence reads: CASSPRGEGVNYGYTF. Here the CDR3 DNA reads TGTGCCAGCAGCCCTCGGGGGGAGGGGGTGAACTATGGCTACACCTTC.